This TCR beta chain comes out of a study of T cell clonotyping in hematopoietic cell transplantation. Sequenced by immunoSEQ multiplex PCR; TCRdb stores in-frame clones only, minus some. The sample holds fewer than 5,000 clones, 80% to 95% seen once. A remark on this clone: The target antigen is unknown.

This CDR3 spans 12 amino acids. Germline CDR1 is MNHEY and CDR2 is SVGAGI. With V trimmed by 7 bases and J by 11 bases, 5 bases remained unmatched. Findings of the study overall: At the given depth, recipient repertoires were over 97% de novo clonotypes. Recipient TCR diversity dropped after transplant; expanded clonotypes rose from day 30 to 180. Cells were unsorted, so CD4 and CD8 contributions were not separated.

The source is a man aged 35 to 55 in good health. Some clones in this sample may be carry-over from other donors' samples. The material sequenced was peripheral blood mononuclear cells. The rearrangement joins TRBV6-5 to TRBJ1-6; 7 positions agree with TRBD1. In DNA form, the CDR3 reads TGTGCCAGCACGGAGGGGGCGACACCCCTCCACTTT. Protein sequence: CASTEGATPLHF.